Listed below are T cell receptor beta chains from one sample, sequenced in a study of OX40 agonist ivuxolimab in advanced cancers. TCRdb keeps only in-frame clones here, not all; method: immunoSEQ multiplex PCR. The repertoire consists of about 38,000 clones, with roughly 90% occurring once and the leading ten covering less than 9.5%. Sequencing used CD4+ or CD8+ T cells sorted from blood, obtained in a trial of the OX40 agonist ivuxolimab. These receptors came from an adult with an advanced solid tumor such as melanoma, head and neck, liver or kidney cancer. The CDR3 runs from the conserved cysteine through the conserved F or W. Fields, in order: V gene, J gene, clone size, D gene, CDR3 DNA, CDR3 protein. D genes are given only for firm matches. Expanded clones are given a class, and other clones once, few, many or no size at all.

>TRBV10-2|TRBJ2-3|.|TRBD2
TGCGCCAGCAGCTCCGGACTAGGCCTCGGTGATACGCAGTATTTT
CASSSGLGLGDTQYF
>TRBV7-2|TRBJ2-3|.|.
TGTGCCAGCAGCTTAGCTACCAGACCTTCCACAGATACGCAGTATTTT
CASSLATRPSTDTQYF
>TRBV9|TRBJ2-1|.|.
TGTGCCAGCAGCGTATCCCCTTCCGGGACAATGAATGAGCAGTTCTTC
CASSVSPSGTMNEQFF
>TRBV7-9|TRBJ1-3|.|.
TGTGCCAGCAGCCTCGGGAACACCATATATTTT
CASSLGNTIYF
>TRBV19|TRBJ1-3|once|.
TGTGCCAGTTTCACCTCGGCAGGCCCCTCCGCAAACACCATATATTTT
CASFTSAGPSANTIYF
>TRBV7-9|TRBJ1-5|.|.
TGTGCCAGCAGTCCCGACGGGGGAAATCAGCCCCAGCATTTT
CASSPDGGNQPQHF
>TRBV21-1|TRBJ1-2|.|.
TGTGCCAGCACCCCCTCGGGACTTAGGCTTCGGAACTATGGCTACACCTTC
CASTPSGLRLRNYGYTF
>TRBV7-6|TRBJ2-2|.|.
TGTGCCAGCAGCTTAGCCCGGGAGAACACCGGGGAGCTGTTTTTT
CASSLARENTGELFF
>TRBV6-5|TRBJ1-5|.|.
TGTGCCAGCAGTTACTCCGCGGGCAATCAGCCCCAGCATTTT
CASSYSAGNQPQHF
>TRBV7-2|TRBJ2-7|.|TRBD2
TGTGCCAGCAGCCCCGTCCCGGGACTAGCGGGAGGCTCCTACGAGCAGTACTTC
CASSPVPGLAGGSYEQYF
>TRBV18|TRBJ2-5|.|.
TGTGCCAGCTCACCAGCTGGACAGAAAGAGACCCAGTACTTC
CASSPAGQKETQYF
>TRBV19|TRBJ2-1|.|.
TGTGCCAGTAGTCCCTACCCGGCCCTAGCAACCTACAATGAGCAGTTCTTC
CASSPYPALATYNEQFF
>TRBV5-6|TRBJ2-7|.|.
TGTGCCAGCAGCCCGGGAATGTACGAGCAGTACTTC
CASSPGMYEQYF
>TRBV20-1|TRBJ1-1|.|.
TGCAGTGCTCCGCAGGCCCCTGAAGCTTTCTTT
CSAPQAPEAFF
>TRBV27|TRBJ2-4|.|.
TGTGCCAGCAGTTTATCAAACAGTTTAGCCAAAAACATTCAGTACTTC
CASSLSNSLAKNIQYF
>TRBV5-6|TRBJ2-4|.|.
TGTGCCAGCAGCTTGAGCGGCATTCAGTACTTC
CASSLSGIQYF
>TRBV6-1|TRBJ1-2|.|.
TGTGCCTCGGTAGAGGGGCCAAGAGACTTGGATGGCTACACCTTC
CASVEGPRDLDGYTF
>TRBV11-2|TRBJ2-3|.|.
TGTGCCAGCAGCCCCACCCGCGACACCGCCACAGATACGCAGTATTTT
CASSPTRDTATDTQYF
>TRBV6-5|TRBJ2-3|.|TRBD2
TGTGCCAGCAGTTACCAGACTAGCGGGAGGAAAGATACGCAGTATTTT
CASSYQTSGRKDTQYF
>TRBV4-2|TRBJ2-4|.|TRBD1
TGTGCCAGCAGCCAAGCGGGGGGACAGGGGCCGCCCGGGGGGAACATTCAGTACTTC
CASSQAGGQGPPGGNIQYF
>TRBV7-9|TRBJ1-1|.|.
TGTGCCAGCAGCCCTGTGGGGACTGAAGCTTTCTTT
CASSPVGTEAFF
>TRBV9|TRBJ2-5|few|.
TGTGCCAGCAGCGCTCCGGGGGCTAGCAGTGGAGAGACCCAGTACTTC
CASSAPGASSGETQYF
>TRBV5-4|TRBJ1-2|few|.
TGTGCCAGCAGCTTGGACAGGGAAGGTGGCTACACCTTC
CASSLDREGGYTF
>TRBV29-1|TRBJ1-2|.|.
TGCAGCGTTCCGGGTGCCAACTATGGCTACACCTTC
CSVPGANYGYTF
>TRBV28|TRBJ1-2|.|TRBD1
TGTGCCAGCAGTTTGGTCGGACAGGGCGATGGCTACACCTTC
CASSLVGQGDGYTF
>TRBV19|TRBJ2-1|once|TRBD2
TGTGCCAGTAGTATCGCCACTAGCGGGAACTATGAGCAGTTCTTC
CASSIATSGNYEQFF